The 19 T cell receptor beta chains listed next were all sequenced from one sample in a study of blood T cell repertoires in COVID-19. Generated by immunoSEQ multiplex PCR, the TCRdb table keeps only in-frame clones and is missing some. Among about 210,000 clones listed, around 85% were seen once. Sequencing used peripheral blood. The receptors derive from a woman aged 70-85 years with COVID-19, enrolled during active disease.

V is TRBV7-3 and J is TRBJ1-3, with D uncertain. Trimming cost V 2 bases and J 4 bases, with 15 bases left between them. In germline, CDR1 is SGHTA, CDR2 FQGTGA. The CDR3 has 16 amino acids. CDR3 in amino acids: CASSLDASGRGNTIYF. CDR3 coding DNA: TGTGCCAGCAGCTTAGACGCCTCAGGCAGAGGAAACACCATATATTTT.

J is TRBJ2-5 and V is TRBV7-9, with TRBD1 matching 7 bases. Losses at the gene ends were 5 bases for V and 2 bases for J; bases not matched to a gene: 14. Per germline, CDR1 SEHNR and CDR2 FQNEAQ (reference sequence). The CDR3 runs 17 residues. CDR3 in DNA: TGTGCCAGCAGCCACAATCCGACAGGGCAAACGCAAGAGACCCAGTACTTC. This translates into CASSHNPTGQTQETQYF.

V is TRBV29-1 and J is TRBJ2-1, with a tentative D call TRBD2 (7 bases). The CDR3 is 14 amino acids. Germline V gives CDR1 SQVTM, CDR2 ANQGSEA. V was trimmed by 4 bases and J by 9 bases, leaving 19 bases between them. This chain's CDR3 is CSVGLFLGGGEQFF. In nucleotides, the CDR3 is TGCAGCGTTGGCCTTTTTCTGGGAGGGGGTGAGCAGTTCTTC.

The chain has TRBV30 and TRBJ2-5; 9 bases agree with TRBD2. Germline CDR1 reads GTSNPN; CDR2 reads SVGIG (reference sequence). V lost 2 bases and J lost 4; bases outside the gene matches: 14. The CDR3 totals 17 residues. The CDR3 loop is CAWSIGASGKNLETQYF. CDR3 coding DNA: TGTGCCTGGAGTATCGGTGCTAGCGGGAAAAATTTAGAGACCCAGTACTTC.

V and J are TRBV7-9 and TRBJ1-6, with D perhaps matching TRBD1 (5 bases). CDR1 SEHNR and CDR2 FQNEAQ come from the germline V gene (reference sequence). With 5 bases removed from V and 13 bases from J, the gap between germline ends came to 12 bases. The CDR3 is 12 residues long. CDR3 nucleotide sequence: TGTGCCAGCAGCACGGGGGAGAAGCCCCTCCACTTT. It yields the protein CASSTGEKPLHF.

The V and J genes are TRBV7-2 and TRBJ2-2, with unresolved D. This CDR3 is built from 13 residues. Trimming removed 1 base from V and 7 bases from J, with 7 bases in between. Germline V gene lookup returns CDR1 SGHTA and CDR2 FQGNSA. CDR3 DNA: TGTGCCAGCAGCTTAGTTGGGCTCGGGGAGCTGTTTTTT. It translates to CASSLVGLGELFF.

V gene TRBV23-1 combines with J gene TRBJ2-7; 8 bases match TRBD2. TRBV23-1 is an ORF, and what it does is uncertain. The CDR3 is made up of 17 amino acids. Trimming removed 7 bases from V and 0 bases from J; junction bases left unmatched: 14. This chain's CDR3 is CASIPSRPSGFSYEQYF. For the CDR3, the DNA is TGCGCCAGCATTCCATCCCGGCCTAGCGGGTTCTCCTACGAGCAGTACTTC.

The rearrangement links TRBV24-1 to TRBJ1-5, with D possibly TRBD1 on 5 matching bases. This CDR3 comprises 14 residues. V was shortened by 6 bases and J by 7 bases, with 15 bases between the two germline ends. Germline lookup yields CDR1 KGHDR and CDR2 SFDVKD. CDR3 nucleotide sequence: TGTGCCACCAGTCGGCAGGGCAAAGGGCAGCCCCAGCATTTT. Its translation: CATSRQGKGQPQHF.

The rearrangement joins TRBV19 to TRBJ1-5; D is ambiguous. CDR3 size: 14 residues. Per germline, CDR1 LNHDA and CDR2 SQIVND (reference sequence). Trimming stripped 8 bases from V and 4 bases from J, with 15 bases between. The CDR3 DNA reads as TGTGCCAGTCGCCCACTAGGCGGGAATCAGCCCCAGCATTTT. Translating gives CASRPLGGNQPQHF.

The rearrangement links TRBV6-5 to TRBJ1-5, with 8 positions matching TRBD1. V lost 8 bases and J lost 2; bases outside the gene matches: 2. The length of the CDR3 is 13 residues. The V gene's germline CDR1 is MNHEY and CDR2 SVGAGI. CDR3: CASETGGNQPQHF. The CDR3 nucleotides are TGTGCCAGCGAGACAGGGGGCAATCAGCCCCAGCATTTT.

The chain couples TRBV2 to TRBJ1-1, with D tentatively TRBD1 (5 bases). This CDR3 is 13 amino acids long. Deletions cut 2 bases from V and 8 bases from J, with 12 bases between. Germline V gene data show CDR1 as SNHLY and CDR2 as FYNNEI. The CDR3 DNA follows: TGTGCCAGCAGTGAATCGGGACGGGGGGAAGCTTTCTTT. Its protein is CASSESGRGEAFF.

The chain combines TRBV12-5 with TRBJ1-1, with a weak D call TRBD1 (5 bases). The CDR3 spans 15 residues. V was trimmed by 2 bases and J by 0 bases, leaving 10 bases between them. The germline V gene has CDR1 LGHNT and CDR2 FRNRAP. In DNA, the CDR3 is TGTGCTAGTGGTTTGCCCCGGGGGATGAACACTGAAGCTTTCTTT. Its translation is CASGLPRGMNTEAFF.

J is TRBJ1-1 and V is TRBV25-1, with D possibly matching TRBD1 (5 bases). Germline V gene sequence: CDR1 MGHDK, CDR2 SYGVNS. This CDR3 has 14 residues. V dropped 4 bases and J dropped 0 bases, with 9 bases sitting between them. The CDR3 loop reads CASSVRGVNTEAFF. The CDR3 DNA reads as TGTGCCAGCAGTGTGCGGGGGGTGAACACTGAAGCTTTCTTT.

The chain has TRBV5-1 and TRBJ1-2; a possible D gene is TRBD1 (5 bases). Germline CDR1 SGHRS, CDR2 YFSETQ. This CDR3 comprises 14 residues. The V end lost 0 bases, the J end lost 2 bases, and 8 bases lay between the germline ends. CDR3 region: CASSLEGQNYGYTF. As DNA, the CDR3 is TGCGCCAGCAGCTTGGAAGGACAAAACTATGGCTACACCTTC.

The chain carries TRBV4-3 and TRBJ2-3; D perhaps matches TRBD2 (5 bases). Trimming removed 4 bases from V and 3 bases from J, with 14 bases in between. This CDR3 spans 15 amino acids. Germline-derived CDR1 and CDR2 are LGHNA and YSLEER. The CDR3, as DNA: TGCGCCAGCAGCCCTCAGGTGGACTTAACAGATACGCAGTATTTT. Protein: CASSPQVDLTDTQYF.

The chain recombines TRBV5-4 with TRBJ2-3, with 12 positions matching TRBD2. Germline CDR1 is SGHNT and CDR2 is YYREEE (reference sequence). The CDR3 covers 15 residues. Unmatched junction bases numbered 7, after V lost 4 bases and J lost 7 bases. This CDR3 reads CASSLLAGGRNTQYF. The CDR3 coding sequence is TGTGCCAGCAGCCTTCTAGCGGGGGGGAGGAATACGCAGTATTTT.

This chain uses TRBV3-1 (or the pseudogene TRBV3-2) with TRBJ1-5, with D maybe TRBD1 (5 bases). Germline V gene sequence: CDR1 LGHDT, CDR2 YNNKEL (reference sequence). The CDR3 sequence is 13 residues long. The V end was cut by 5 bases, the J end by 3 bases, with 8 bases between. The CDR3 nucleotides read TGTGCCAGCAGCGCAGGGTTCAATCAGCCCCAGCATTTT. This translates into CASSAGFNQPQHF.

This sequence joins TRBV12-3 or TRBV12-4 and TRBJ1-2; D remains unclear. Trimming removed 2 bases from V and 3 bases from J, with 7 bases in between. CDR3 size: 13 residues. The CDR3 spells CASSLNSYYGYTF. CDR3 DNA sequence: TGTGCCAGCAGTTTAAACAGCTACTATGGCTACACCTTC.

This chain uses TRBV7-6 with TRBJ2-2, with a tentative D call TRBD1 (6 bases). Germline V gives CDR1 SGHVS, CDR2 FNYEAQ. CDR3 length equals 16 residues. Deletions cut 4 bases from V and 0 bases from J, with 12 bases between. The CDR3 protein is CASSYAGQSNTGELFF. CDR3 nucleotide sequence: TGTGCCAGCAGCTATGCAGGACAGTCGAACACCGGGGAGCTGTTTTTT.